These T cell receptor beta chains were read from a single sample in a study of sequential checkpoint blockade in melanoma. Data came from immunoSEQ multiplex PCR; TCRdb stores just in-frame clones and leaves some out. The table includes some 9,200 clones, approximately 25% detected once. The sample was tumor tissue (inferred from file names), taken from a patient given nivolumab and ipilimumab in sequence. The receptors were gathered from a human donor with melanoma. CDR3s include the opening cysteine and the closing phenylalanine or tryptophan. D genes are given only for firm matches. Size is omitted from some rows. Given values are once, few, many or a class for expanded clones.

V gene	clone size	J gene	D gene	CDR3 DNA	CDR3 protein
TRBV19	-	TRBJ1-1	TRBD1	TGTGCCAGTAGTGGGACAGTGGGGACTGAAGCTTTCTTT	CASSGTVGTEAFF
TRBV23-1	many	TRBJ2-3	TRBD1	TGCGCCAGCAGCTTGGATTTTTGGGACAGGGCAGATACGCAGTATTTT	CASSLDFWDRADTQYF
TRBV5-1	once	TRBJ1-6	-	TGCGCCAGCAAGATACGGGATGATAATTCACCCCTCCACTTT	CASKIRDDNSPLHF
TRBV9	-	TRBJ1-4	TRBD1	TGTGCCACCCAGGGGGAGGCCGCAACTAATGAAAAACTGTTTTTT	CATQGEAATNEKLFF
TRBV6-8	-	TRBJ2-1	-	TGTGCCAGCGGGGGGTGGGGCTCCTACAATGAGCAGTTCTTC	CASGGWGSYNEQFF
TRBV30	few	TRBJ1-4	-	TGTGCCTGGGGCCGATTGGGGAGTGGAGCTAATGAAAAACTGTTTTTT	CAWGRLGSGANEKLFF
TRBV5-1	few	TRBJ2-6	TRBD1	TGCGCCAGCAGCCGATGGGGGACAGAGGAGAACGTCCTGACTTTC	CASSRWGTEENVLTF
TRBV9	-	TRBJ2-5	-	TGTGCCAGCAGCAGGGGGACCCAAGAGACCCAGTACTTC	CASSRGTQETQYF
TRBV11-3	-	TRBJ2-5	-	TGTGCCAGCAGCCCCCTCGGGGGTTCGACCGGAGAGACCCAGTACTTC	CASSPLGGSTGETQYF
TRBV9	medium-sized	TRBJ1-1	-	TGTGCCAGCAGCTCGGACGGATCTGAAGCTTTCTTT	CASSSDGSEAFF
TRBV11-3	many	TRBJ2-2	-	TGTGCCAGCAGCTACGGCACGGGACCGAACACCGGGGAGCTGTTTTTT	CASSYGTGPNTGELFF
TRBV14	-	TRBJ1-2	-	TGTGCCAGCAGCCAAGATTCGGGGGCGTACTATGGCTACACCTTC	CASSQDSGAYYGYTF
TRBV29-1	-	TRBJ2-7	TRBD1	TGCAGCGTCCCGGGACAGAGCTCCTACGAGCAGTACTTC	CSVPGQSSYEQYF
TRBV23-1	-	TRBJ2-2	TRBD2	TGCGCCAGCAGTCAATGCCAGCGGGGGGGATTAGCCGGGGAGCTGTTTTTT	CASSQCQRGGLAGELFF
TRBV11-3	many	TRBJ1-1	TRBD1	TGTGCCAGCAGCCCACTTAGGACAGGGGGCGCAGGGAACACTGAAGCTTTCTTT	CASSPLRTGGAGNTEAFF
TRBV4-1	-	TRBJ2-1	-	TGCGCCAGCAGCCCCTCTGCCGGGGGTTCCTACAATGAGCAGTTCTTC	CASSPSAGGSYNEQFF
TRBV6-8	few	TRBJ2-3	TRBD1	TGTGCCAGCAGTTCCACCCGGGACAGGGGAGATACGCAGTATTTT	CASSSTRDRGDTQYF
TRBV11-3	medium-sized	TRBJ1-1	-	TGTGCCAGCAGCTCTTCGTCCGCAATCACTGAAGCTTTCTTT	CASSSSSAITEAFF
TRBV4-1	few	TRBJ2-6	-	TGCGCCAGCAGCCAAACTAGCCTCTCTGGGGCCAACGTCCTGACTTTC	CASSQTSLSGANVLTF
TRBV11-3	many	TRBJ2-4	-	TGTGCCAGCAGCGACCCGGGCCCGAGGGGCAAAAACATTCAGTACTTC	CASSDPGPRGKNIQYF
TRBV11-3	few	TRBJ2-7	-	TGTGCCAGCAGCGTATTGGGGGCTAGCCTCTACGAGCAGTACTTC	CASSVLGASLYEQYF
TRBV29-1	-	TRBJ1-2	-	TGCAGCGTTGGGTATGGGGACTATGGCTACACCTTC	CSVGYGDYGYTF
TRBV6-8	few	TRBJ2-5	TRBD1	TGTGCCAGCAGTTTCAGACAGGGGGAAGGGGAGACCCAGTACTTC	CASSFRQGEGETQYF
TRBV19	-	TRBJ2-1	TRBD2	TGTGCCAGTAGTCTTACTAGCGGGGGGCCGAATGAGCAGTTCTTC	CASSLTSGGPNEQFF
TRBV6-8	-	TRBJ2-2	TRBD1	TGTGCCAGCAGTGATACACCGGGACAGGCTATAGCCGGGGAGCTGTTTTTT	CASSDTPGQAIAGELFF
TRBV28	-	TRBJ2-3	TRBD2	TGTGCCAGCAGTTTGGCGGGGGGCGTGGATACGCAGTATTTT	CASSLAGGVDTQYF
TRBV11-3	many	TRBJ2-7	TRBD2	TGTGCCAGCAGCTTTTTTACTAGCGGAATCTACGAGCAGTACTTC	CASSFFTSGIYEQYF
TRBV11-3	-	TRBJ1-4	TRBD1	TGTGCCAGCGGGAACAGGGGGCTTTCAACTAATGAAAAACTGTTTTTT	CASGNRGLSTNEKLFF
TRBV6-8	few	TRBJ2-6	-	TGTGCCAGCAGTCCTAGTATGACCTCTGGGGCCAACGTCCTGACTTTC	CASSPSMTSGANVLTF
TRBV5-1	-	TRBJ1-6	TRBD1	TGCGCCAGCAGCTCGCAGGTGGGACAGAATTCACCCCTCCACTTT	CASSSQVGQNSPLHF
TRBV19	-	TRBJ2-6	-	TGTGCCAGTAGACTGGGTTTCTCTGGGGCCAACGTCCTGACTTTC	CASRLGFSGANVLTF
TRBV11-3	-	TRBJ2-5	TRBD1	TGTGCCAGCAGCCAGGGGCTGGGACAGGGCCAAGAGACCCAGTACTTC	CASSQGLGQGQETQYF
TRBV30	-	TRBJ2-2	-	TGTGCCTGGAGTCTAACACTTACGGCCGGGGAGCTGTTTTTT	CAWSLTLTAGELFF
TRBV25-1	-	TRBJ2-2	TRBD1	TGTGCCAGCTCTCCTACCGGGACAGCGAACACCGGGGAGCTGTTTTTT	CASSPTGTANTGELFF
TRBV19	-	TRBJ1-5	-	TGTGCCAGTAGTGACGGGACACCCTATCAGCCCCAGCATTTT	CASSDGTPYQPQHF
TRBV18	-	TRBJ2-7	TRBD1	TGTGCCAGCTCACCGGGGAAGGGACAGGGCGAATACGAGCAGTACTTC	CASSPGKGQGEYEQYF
TRBV18	medium-sized	TRBJ1-5	TRBD1	TGTGCCAGCTCGGGACAGGATAGCAATCAGCCCCAGCATTTT	CASSGQDSNQPQHF
TRBV29-1	-	TRBJ2-3	TRBD2	TGCAGCGTTGAGCCATGGGACGGGGGGGCTGAGGATACGCAGTATTTT	CSVEPWDGGAEDTQYF
TRBV11-3	few	TRBJ1-4	-	TGTGCCAGCAGCTCATCCGGGACGGATCCCGCTAATGAAAAACTGTTTTTT	CASSSSGTDPANEKLFF
TRBV28	few	TRBJ2-3	-	TGTGCCAGCAGTCGGGGGGCGGAGACAGATACGCAGTATTTT	CASSRGAETDTQYF
TRBV6-4	-	TRBJ2-3	-	TGTGCCAGCAGCTCAGGAGATACGCAGTATTTT	CASSSGDTQYF
TRBV11-3	few	TRBJ2-2	-	TGTGCCAGCAGCTTCTCGGTAGGGCGAGGCACCGGGGAGCTGTTTTTT	CASSFSVGRGTGELFF
TRBV29-1	-	TRBJ2-3	TRBD1	TGCAGCGTGGTCGGGACAGGGAATACAGATACGCAGTATTTT	CSVVGTGNTDTQYF
TRBV11-3	many	TRBJ1-4	-	TGTGCCAGCAGTTCCATATCGGGGGGGAGTGAAAAACTGTTTTTT	CASSSISGGSEKLFF
TRBV6-8	few	TRBJ1-1	-	TGTGCCAGCAGTTACTTATCAGGGTGGGGACGAGACACTGAAGCTTTCTTT	CASSYLSGWGRDTEAFF
TRBV9	few	TRBJ1-6	TRBD1	TGTGCCAGCAGAGGATTTGAGGGGACAGGGGTTTCACCCCTCCACTTT	CASRGFEGTGVSPLHF
TRBV15	few	TRBJ1-2	TRBD1	TGTGCCACCAGCGGGGACAGTGAGTTCTCTGGCTACACCTTC	CATSGDSEFSGYTF